This section outlines one T cell receptor (beta chain) sequence together with its context. The same CDR3 also results from other DNA sequences found in this sample. The data stem from a study of shared clonotypes between healthy human individuals. CDR1 MDHEN and CDR2 SYDVKM come from the germline V gene. V dropped 6 bases and J dropped 1 base, with 7 bases sitting between them. CDR3 length: 12 amino acids. Assay: immunoSEQ multiplex PCR; the TCRdb copy retains only in-frame clones and omits some. The sample lists about 95,000 clones, about two thirds occurring once. The sequencing input was memory CD8+ T cells sorted from blood. As for subset: CD45RO+ cells pooled with CCR7-negative TemRA cells. The chain uses TRBV28 and TRBJ2-7; no clear D. The origin of this receptor is a man aged 25 to 40 in good health. The CDR3 coding sequence is TGTGCCAGCAGGGCGGTATCCTACGAGCAGTACTTC. Protein sequence: CASRAVSYEQYF. The full variable domain, with the rest looked up from reference TRBV28 and TRBJ2-7, is DVKVTQSSRYLVKRTGEKVFLECVQDMDHENMFWYRQDPGLGLRLIYFSYDVKMKEKGDIPEGYSVSREKKERFSLILESASTNQTSMYLCASRAVSYEQYFGPGTRLTVT.